This T cell receptor (beta chain) was captured by sequencing in a study of blood T cell repertoires in COVID-19. This table comes from immunoSEQ multiplex PCR, and its TCRdb copy is limited to in-frame clones, with some not included. The table shows around 130,000 clones, with approximately 77% occurring only once. The V gene's germline CDR1 is MNHEY and CDR2 SVGAGI. The CDR3 loop spans 13 amino acids. The germline V and J ends were trimmed by 5 bases and 5 bases, with 12 bases remaining between them. The chain employs TRBV6-5 and TRBJ1-2; weak D call: TRBD1 (6 bases). This receptor was obtained from an elderly man with acute or convalescent COVID-19. Input material: peripheral blood. The CDR3 DNA is TGTGCCAGCAGTCTACAGGGCACTTATGGCTACACCTTC. This encodes CASSLQGTYGYTF.